Following are 32 T cell receptor beta chains from one sample sequenced in a study of T cell responses to AZD1222 COVID-19 vaccine. Using immunoSEQ multiplex PCR, the repertoire was profiled, and TCRdb retains in-frame clones only, with some absent. The repertoire includes around 99,000 clones, approximately 90% of them detected once, and 8% to 9.5% sits in the top ten. This sample comprised peripheral blood, obtained 28 days after the second AZD1222 dose. These receptors were taken from an adult who received the AZD1222 COVID-19 vaccine.

The chain combines TRBV27 with TRBJ1-2; D might be TRBD1 (6 bases). V was pared by 4 bases and J by 0 bases, with 6 bases between. The CDR3 length is 13 residues. The V gene's germline CDR1 is MNHEY and CDR2 SMNVEV (reference sequence). In nucleotides, the CDR3 is TGTGCCAGCAGTTACAGGGCTAACTATGGCTACACCTTC. Amino acid sequence: CASSYRANYGYTF.

The chain uses TRBV9 and TRBJ2-2; D is uncertain. Trimming removed 0 bases at V and 5 bases at J, with 5 bases between. Germline V lookup: CDR1 SGDLS, CDR2 YYNGEE. The length of the CDR3 is 13 residues. The CDR3 region has the DNA TGTGCCAGCAGCGTAGTCTTAACCGGGGAGCTGTTTTTT. It specifies CASSVVLTGELFF.

The count of this clone is one. The chain has TRBV30 and TRBJ2-7; 7 bases align to TRBD2. V was clipped by 3 bases and J by 6 bases; unmatched bases: 5. CDR1 and CDR2 from the germline V gene are GTSNPN and SVGIG (reference sequence). The CDR3 loop spans 12 amino acids. CDR3 region: CAWRKWGGEQYF. The DNA for the CDR3 is TGTGCCTGGAGGAAATGGGGGGGCGAGCAGTACTTC.

This clone was counted only a few times. V gene TRBV4-3 combines with J gene TRBJ2-3; D may be TRBD2 (6 bases). V dropped 0 bases and J dropped 5 bases, with 15 bases sitting between them. Germline CDR1 and CDR2: LGHNA and YSLEER. The CDR3 covers 16 residues. CDR3 sequence (DNA): TGCGCCAGCAGCCAAGACCGGGGAGGAGCCGGAGATACGCAGTATTTT. Protein: CASSQDRGGAGDTQYF.

This chain links TRBV4-1 with TRBJ1-5; 11 positions agree with TRBD1. The V gene end was trimmed by 5 bases and the J gene end by 2 bases; junction bases not matched to a gene: 14. This CDR3 region has 19 residues. The V gene's germline CDR1 is MGHRA and CDR2 YSYEKL. CDR3: CASSSILGTGGRGNQPQHF. The CDR3 DNA sequence: TGCGCCAGCAGCTCAATCCTCGGGACAGGGGGTCGAGGCAATCAGCCCCAGCATTTT.

This sequence joins TRBV4-1 and TRBJ1-5, with D hard to call. This CDR3 contains 16 residues. Trimming removed 0 bases from V and 9 bases from J, with 18 bases in between. Germline CDR1 and CDR2: MGHRA and YSYEKL. Here the CDR3 DNA reads TGCGCCAGCAGCCAAGACGGGAAGAATCGCAATACGCCCCAGCATTTT. Encoded protein: CASSQDGKNRNTPQHF.

The rearrangement links TRBV5-5 to TRBJ1-1; D is unclear. V was pared by 1 base and J by 0 bases, with 7 bases between. Germline assignment: CDR1 SGHKS and CDR2 YYEKEE (reference sequence). CDR3 length: 14 amino acids. The DNA for the CDR3 is TGTGCCAGCAGCTTGCAACAGCTGAACACTGAAGCTTTCTTT. Its translation: CASSLQQLNTEAFF.

The chain joins TRBV5-1 to TRBJ2-3, with 9 positions matching TRBD2. The CDR3 is made up of 16 amino acids. Unmatched junction bases numbered 6, after V lost 4 bases and J lost 0 bases. CDR1 is SGHRS, CDR2 YFSETQ, per germline. In nucleotides, the CDR3 is TGCGCCAGCAGCAACCCAGCGGGGGGCAGCACAGATACGCAGTATTTT. Protein product: CASSNPAGGSTDTQYF.

The chain's CDR3 is CASSEALNYGYTF. The DNA for the CDR3 is TGTGCCAGCAGTGAGGCGCTGAACTATGGCTACACCTTC. The chain employs TRBV2 and TRBJ1-2; D gene ambiguous. The germline gives CDR1 SNHLY, CDR2 FYNNEI. The V end was cut by 3 bases, the J end by 2 bases, with 7 bases between. This CDR3 spans 13 amino acids.

The chain recombines TRBV29-1 with TRBJ2-1, with D possibly TRBD2 on 6 matching bases. This CDR3 contains 10 residues. Germline V CDR1 and CDR2: SQVTM, ANQGSEA. V was clipped by 6 bases and J by 10 bases, with 10 bases between them. The CDR3 bases are TGCAGCGTCCAGCGGGTAGAGCAGTTCTTC. Translation gives CSVQRVEQFF.

CDR3: CASTTWSRDYEQYF. CDR3 nucleotide sequence: TGTGCCAGCACCACATGGTCCAGGGACTACGAGCAGTACTTC. V gene TRBV2 combines with J gene TRBJ2-7; tentatively, D is TRBD1 (5 bases). Deletions cut 7 bases from V and 3 bases from J, with 16 bases between. This CDR3 contains 14 residues. From germline, CDR1 is SNHLY and CDR2 FYNNEI.

The CDR3 loop is CASSIQGAGVGPDTQYF. CDR3 DNA sequence: TGTGCCAGTAGTATTCAAGGGGCGGGAGTGGGCCCAGATACGCAGTATTTT. The chain carries TRBV19 and TRBJ2-3, with TRBD2 matching 7 bases. Germline V gene sequence: CDR1 LNHDA, CDR2 SQIVND (reference sequence). The CDR3 is 17 residues long. V shed 3 bases, J shed 4 bases, and the junction held 13 bases outside the gene matches.

V gene TRBV6-5 combines with J gene TRBJ2-5; TRBD1 agrees at 11 bases. The CDR3 has 14 residues. Trimming at V came to 6 bases and at J to 4 bases, leaving 4 bases not matched to a gene. Germline loops: CDR1 MNHEY, CDR2 SVGAGI. The CDR3 protein is CASRRDRGIETQYF. CDR3 sequence (DNA): TGTGCCAGCAGACGGGACAGGGGGATAGAGACCCAGTACTTC.

The chain recombines TRBV6-1 with TRBJ2-7; D might be TRBD1 (6 bases). The CDR3 runs 13 residues. Germline CDR1 reads MNHNS; CDR2 reads SASEGT. Trimming took off 0 bases at V and 9 bases at J, with 12 bases between the two ends. In nucleotides, the CDR3 is TGTGCCAGCAGTGAAGCCACAGGGTCGGTGCAGTACTTC. Translating it yields CASSEATGSVQYF.

The chain couples TRBV21-1 to TRBJ1-6. TRBV21-1 is annotated as a pseudogene. This CDR3 is 18 amino acids long. The CDR3 DNA sequence: TGTGCCAGCAGCAAAGCTTTAGAAGGCCAGCTCTATAATTCACCCCTCCACTTT. Translating it yields CASSKALEGQLYNSPLHF.

V is TRBV20-1 and J is TRBJ1-1; TRBD1 matches 7 bases. V was clipped by 8 bases and J by 3 bases; unmatched bases: 3. Germline-derived CDR1 and CDR2 are DFQATT and SNEGSKA (reference sequence). The CDR3 length is 11 residues. Written as DNA, the CDR3 is TGCAGTACTACAGGGGACACTGAAGCTTTCTTT. It codes for CSTTGDTEAFF.

The V gene is TRBV7-9, the J gene TRBJ1-5; 9 bases are shared with TRBD1. Germline V gene data show CDR1 as SEHNR and CDR2 as FQNEAQ (reference sequence). CDR3 length equals 15 residues. V lost 1 base and J lost 4; bases outside the gene matches: 2. The CDR3, as DNA: TGTGCCAGCAGCTTAGAGGGACAGGGAAATCAGCCCCAGCATTTT. Its translation is CASSLEGQGNQPQHF. The full variable domain, its missing parts supplied by reference TRBV7-9 and TRBJ1-5, is DTGVSQNPRHKITKRGQNVTFRCDPISEHNRLYWYRQTLGQGPEFLTYFQNEAQLEKSRLLSDRFSAERPKGSFSTLEIQRTEQGDSAMYLCASSLEGQGNQPQHFGDGTRLSIL.

This chain connects TRBV5-1 to TRBJ1-1; D gene unclear. Germline V lookup: CDR1 SGHRS, CDR2 YFSETQ. The CDR3 is 14 residues long. Trimming took 0 bases from V and 1 from J, leaving 7 bases between them. CDR3 residues: CASSLVSPNTEAFF. The CDR3 coding sequence is TGCGCCAGCAGCTTGGTATCTCCGAACACTGAAGCTTTCTTT.

V gene TRBV29-1 combines with J gene TRBJ2-7, with D maybe TRBD2 (6 bases). This CDR3 has 11 residues. Trimming left V 7 bases short and J 4 bases short, with 11 bases between. The germline V gene has CDR1 SQVTM and CDR2 ANQGSEA. CDR3 in amino acids: CSGSAGYEQYF. CDR3 in DNA: TGCAGCGGCAGCGCGGGATACGAGCAGTACTTC.

As concerns this clone: The sample has other DNA sequences that encode this CDR3 too. CDR3 residues: CASSIGRYSNQPQHF. In DNA form, the CDR3 reads TGTGCCAGTAGTATCGGACGGTATAGCAATCAGCCCCAGCATTTT. The chain links TRBV19 to TRBJ1-5; D gene ambiguous. Germline V gives CDR1 LNHDA, CDR2 SQIVND (reference sequence). The V end lost 3 bases, the J end lost 0 bases, and 9 bases lay between the germline ends. The CDR3 is made up of 15 amino acids. The whole variable domain, filled in from reference TRBV19 and TRBJ1-5, reads DGGITQSPKYLFRKEGQNVTLSCEQNLNHDAMYWYRQDPGQGLRLIYYSQIVNDFQKGDIAEGYSVSREKKESFPLTVTSAQKNPTAFYLCASSIGRYSNQPQHFGDGTRLSIL.

The chain joins TRBV5-1 to TRBJ1-2, with TRBD1 as a possible D gene (6 bases). Looked up from germline, CDR1 is SGHRS and CDR2 is YFSETQ. The CDR3 has 15 residues. V was clipped by 4 bases and J by 8 bases, with 21 bases between them. CDR3 sequence (DNA): TGCGCCAGCAGCCCCGATGGGACACGGCCTGGCGGCTACACCTTC. It yields the protein CASSPDGTRPGGYTF.

This chain joins TRBV14 and TRBJ1-1; no clear D. Germline assignment: CDR1 SGHDN and CDR2 FVKESK. Deletions cut 0 bases from V and 4 bases from J, with 6 bases between. This CDR3 region has 13 residues. This CDR3 is CASSQDKATEAFF. CDR3 nucleotides: TGTGCCAGCAGCCAAGATAAGGCCACTGAAGCTTTCTTT.

The genes are TRBV29-1 and TRBJ2-2; the D is unclear. The CDR3 loop spans 12 amino acids. V was shortened by 2 bases and J by 6 bases, with 7 bases between the two germline ends. Germline V CDR1 and CDR2: SQVTM, ANQGSEA. CDR3 bases: TGCAGCGTTGAACATGGACCCGGGGAGCTGTTTTTT. Translating it yields CSVEHGPGELFF.

This clone was seen once. The genes are TRBV30 and TRBJ1-5; weak D call: TRBD1 (6 bases). Deletions cut 2 bases from V and 7 bases from J, with 15 bases between. This CDR3 is built from 14 residues. Per germline, CDR1 GTSNPN and CDR2 SVGIG (reference sequence). The CDR3 loop reads CAWSSTGLSQPQHF. The CDR3 DNA reads TGTGCCTGGAGTTCCACAGGGCTCTCGCAGCCCCAGCATTTT.

The V call is TRBV30, the J call TRBJ1-5; the D gene is possibly TRBD1 (6 bases). Deletions cut 3 bases from V and 3 bases from J, with 21 bases between. Per germline, CDR1 GTSNPN and CDR2 SVGIG (reference sequence). The CDR3 is made up of 17 amino acids. The CDR3 loop is CAWSSDNGGFSNQPQHF. The CDR3 nucleotides read TGTGCCTGGAGCTCCGACAACGGGGGCTTTTCCAATCAGCCCCAGCATTTT.

The chain joins TRBV7-3 to TRBJ1-6; 8 bases fit TRBD1. The CDR3 totals 14 residues. Germline V gives CDR1 SGHTA, CDR2 FQGTGA. V dropped 2 bases and J dropped 10; count of bases not matched to a gene: 4. The CDR3 spells CASSLEGTGSPLHF. DNA of the CDR3: TGTGCCAGCAGCTTAGAGGGGACAGGATCACCCCTCCACTTT. The full variable domain, rest sourced from reference TRBV7-3 and TRBJ1-6, is GAGVSQTPSNKVTEKGKYVELRCDPISGHTALYWYRQSLGQGPEFLIYFQGTGAADDSGLPNDRFFAVRPEGSVSTLKIQRTERGDSAVYLCASSLEGTGSPLHFGNGTRLTVT.

This chain connects TRBV10-2 to TRBJ2-7; no reliable D call. V was trimmed by 0 bases and J by 2 bases, leaving 17 bases between them. The CDR3 consists of 17 residues. Germline lookup yields CDR1 WSHSY and CDR2 SAAADI. The chain's CDR3 is CASSESVASSTPYEQYF. CDR3 DNA sequence: TGCGCCAGCAGTGAGTCAGTGGCATCTTCCACCCCCTACGAGCAGTACTTC.

The chain employs TRBV10-3 and TRBJ1-2; TRBD1 might be the D (5 bases). V lost 0 bases and J lost 5, with 10 bases in between. The CDR3 loop spans 14 amino acids. Per germline, CDR1 ENHRY and CDR2 SYGVKD. DNA for the CDR3: TGTGCCATCAGTGAGTCGAGTTCAGGGTATGGCTACACCTTC. Translation gives CAISESSSGYGYTF.

The chain has TRBV7-7 and TRBJ2-1, with D tentatively TRBD2 (6 bases). Germline CDR1 and CDR2: SSHAT and FNYEAQ (reference sequence). Trimming removed 5 bases from V and 7 bases from J, with 18 bases in between. The CDR3 is 15 residues long. CDR3 sequence: CASSRSSGEVNEQFF. In DNA, the CDR3 is TGTGCCAGCAGCCGTAGTAGCGGAGAGGTGAATGAGCAGTTCTTC.

The J gene is TRBJ2-2, the V gene TRBV6-1; a possible D gene is TRBD2 (5 bases). V gave up 2 bases and J gave up 4 bases, with 20 bases separating them. From germline, CDR1 is MNHNS and CDR2 SASEGT. The CDR3 loop spans 18 amino acids. CDR3 bases: TGTGCCAGCAGTGAACCTGTTGGCGGGTCGGTGGCCACCGGGGAGCTGTTTTTT. This sequence encodes CASSEPVGGSVATGELFF.

The J gene is TRBJ1-6, the V gene TRBV11-3, with a tentative D call TRBD1 (5 bases). CDR3 length equals 12 residues. Trimming stripped 3 bases from V and 9 bases from J, with 6 bases between. Germline CDR1 SGHNT, CDR2 YENEEA. The DNA of the CDR3 is TGTGCCAGCAGCTTCGGGGGTTCACCCCTCCACTTT. It is translated as CASSFGGSPLHF.

The gene calls are TRBV6-1 and TRBJ1-3; 8 bases map to TRBD1. Germline assignment: CDR1 MNHNS and CDR2 SASEGT. V trimming: 3 bases; J trimming: 4 bases; junction bases outside the gene matches: 8. The CDR3 covers 16 residues. CDR3 in DNA: TGTGCCAGCAGTGAGGTCCAGGGGGCGCCCGGAAACACCATATATTTT. Translated: CASSEVQGAPGNTIYF.